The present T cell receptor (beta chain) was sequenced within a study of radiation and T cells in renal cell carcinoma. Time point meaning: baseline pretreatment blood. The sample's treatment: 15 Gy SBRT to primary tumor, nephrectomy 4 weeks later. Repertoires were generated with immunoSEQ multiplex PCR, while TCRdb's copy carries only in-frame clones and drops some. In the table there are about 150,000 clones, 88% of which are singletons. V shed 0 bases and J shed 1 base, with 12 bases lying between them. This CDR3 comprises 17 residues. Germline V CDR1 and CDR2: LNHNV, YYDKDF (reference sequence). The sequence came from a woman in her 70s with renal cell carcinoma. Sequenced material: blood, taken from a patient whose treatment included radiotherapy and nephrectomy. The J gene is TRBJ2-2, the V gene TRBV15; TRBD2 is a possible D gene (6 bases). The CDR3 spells CATSRDVAGMNTGELFF. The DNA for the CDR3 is TGTGCCACCAGCAGAGATGTTGCGGGGATGAACACCGGGGAGCTGTTTTTT.